The 4 T cell receptor beta chains below all came from one sample that was sequenced in a study of TIL therapy for anti-PD-1-resistant metastatic lung cancer. Time point: pre-treatment sample, taken before nivolumab and TIL therapy. The libraries were made with immunoSEQ v3. This table comes from immunoSEQ multiplex PCR, and its TCRdb copy is limited to in-frame clones, with some not included. The sample lists 45,000 to 75,000 clones, around 90% occurring once. The sequencing here drew on blood, taken at baseline. These receptors originate from a person between 30 and 80 years old with non-small cell lung cancer.

The V call is TRBV6-6, the J call TRBJ2-7; 9 nucleotides match TRBD1. The CDR3 totals 13 residues. J gave up 6 bases and V 7 bases, and 7 bases lay outside the gene matches. Germline loops: CDR1 MNHNY, CDR2 SVGAGI (reference sequence). The CDR3 protein is CASTPGQGSEQYF. CDR3 in DNA: TGTGCCAGCACCCCGGGACAGGGTTCCGAGCAGTACTTC.

J is TRBJ1-2 and V is TRBV5-1; TRBD1 aligns across 9 bases. CDR1 is SGHRS and CDR2 is YFSETQ in the germline V gene. The CDR3 extends over 14 amino acids. After removal of 3 bases from V and 6 bases from J, the junction contained 6 bases not matched to a gene. Here the CDR3 DNA reads TGCGCCAGCAGCTGGGGACAGGGCGGAGATGGCTACACCTTC. It translates to CASSWGQGGDGYTF. The full variable domain, rest sourced from reference TRBV5-1 and TRBJ1-2, is KAGVTQTPRYLIKTRGQQVTLSCSPISGHRSVSWYQQTPGQGLQFLFEYFSETQRNKGNFPGRFSGRQFSNSRSEMNVSTLELGDSALYLCASSWGQGGDGYTFGSGTRLTVV.

The chain couples TRBV5-8 to TRBJ2-7; D gene ambiguous. The germline CDR1 and CDR2 sequences are SGHTS and YDEGEE. The CDR3 extends over 14 amino acids. Trimming cost V 1 base and J 7 bases, with 15 bases left between them. The CDR3 region is CASSLIRRGGEQYF. DNA of the CDR3: TGTGCCAGCAGCTTGATCCGTAGAGGTGGGGAGCAGTACTTC.

The CDR3 protein is CATRTGASTDTQYF. CDR3 DNA: TGTGCCACCCGAACAGGGGCTAGCACAGATACGCAGTATTTT. J is TRBJ2-3 and V is TRBV19; 7 bases are shared with TRBD1. The CDR3 contains 14 residues. CDR1 and CDR2 from the germline V gene are LNHDA and SQIVND (reference sequence). V gave up 10 bases and J gave up 0 bases; unmatched junction bases: 7.